This TCR beta chain came from a study of blood T cells in healthy people across ages. Study-level results: Across the age range, TCR beta diversity per million T cells fell in a roughly linear way. It was found that TCR beta diversity correlated strongly with the percentage of naive T cells.

This clonotype was recorded many times. Antigen: not known. This CDR3 region has 16 residues. For the second PCR, which ran for 7 to 11 cycles, a sample-barcoded 5' primer and a J-beta primer mix were used. TCRdb reanalysed the 5' RACE reads using MiXCR and keeps one entry per CDR3 protein. The sample has 550,000 to 750,000 distinct CDR3 sequences; around 21% are singletons. Material for sequencing was blood. This sequence was found in a man between 65 and 85 years old in good health. The chain couples TRBV21-1 to TRBJ2-1; the table names TRBD2, a call not compared with the DNA. TRBV21-1 is tagged as a pseudogene. The chain's CDR3 is CASSKERRDKVDEQFF. CDR3 DNA sequence: TGTGCCAGCAGCAAAGAAAGGCGGGATAAGGTCGATGAGCAGTTCTTC.